The entry that follows covers one TCR beta chain sequence. The primer mix had 60 Vbeta and 13 Jbeta primers. Measured with immunoSEQ multiplex PCR; TCRdb has only the in-frame clones, and not every one. The table records some 96,000 clones, 75% to 80% of them present only once. The sample originates from a study of cytomegalovirus exposure and HLA in healthy donors. V lost 4 bases and J lost 5, with 21 bases in between. CDR1 and CDR2 from the germline V gene are MDHEN and SYDVKM. This CDR3 comprises 17 residues. Donors were ostensibly healthy at sampling, although undocumented immune exposures were probable.

This clonotype was sampled from a female donor in good health and CMV-seronegative. The chain carries TRBV28 and TRBJ2-1; D perhaps matches TRBD1 (6 bases). What was sequenced was PBMCs. The CDR3 reads CASSSASAGEGDNEQFF. The CDR3 region has the DNA TGTGCCAGCAGTTCAGCGTCGGCAGGGGAAGGAGACAATGAGCAGTTCTTC.